What follows describes a single T cell receptor beta chain. The antigen this receptor binds is unknown. The record has no base qualities; no much larger clone is one base away. Using the deep immunoSEQ assay, TCR CDR3 regions were amplified from genomic DNA by multiplex PCR. For each cell subset, the extracted genomic DNA was distributed evenly across all wells of several immunoSEQ 96-well plates, and each plate served as one replicate. For sorted subsets, around 0.2 ug genomic DNA, equal to 30,000 or so T cell genomes, was loaded into each replicate PCR. The purified libraries were quantified using a Qubit 3.0 fluorometer, sized with a Bioanalyzer 2100, and then quantified again using the KAPA Library Quantification kit. Every immunoSEQ 96-well plate was sequenced on a dedicated single-read 150-cycle Illumina NextSeq 550 flow cell. The published analysis was carried out like this. Because the immunoSEQ output held only junctional sequences and lacked quality scores, the filtering could not match the filtering applied to full-length reads. Sequences were annotated with PyIR, a Python wrapper for IgBLAST v1.9, using IMGT germline references to assign V/J genes and CDR3. Reads were removed for weak V/J assignments (E-value above 1e-6), missing CDR3, stop codons, out-of-frame junctions, or ambiguous translated residues. V3J clonotypes were defined by identical inferred V gene, J gene, and CDR3 amino acid sequence. To compute the percentage overlap between repertoires, the number of shared unique clonotypes was divided by the size of the smaller repertoire. Richness of each repertoire was evaluated using RTK rarefaction, the Chao1 estimator, and Recon v2.1 estimates of unobserved clonotypes. Generation probabilities were computed with OLGA for all TCRbeta clonotypes obtained by the gDNA method from several donors. TCRdb carries this immuneACCESS record with in-frame sequences only. Its versions omit some clonotypes, under half of them owing to an unresolved V gene in the studies checked, with the rest unexplained. That table supplies the V and J calls and clone size; D and trimming were determined from the DNA. For this sample the table gives 550,000 to 800,000 clones, of which over 65% were detected only once. Of the sample, 1.5% to 2% falls within the top ten clones.

The data were obtained in a study of shared clonotypes between healthy human individuals (dated by TCRdb to 2018 to 2020). For the wider study: Two women and a few men aged 18 to 49 years were included in the cohort. For each donor, three plates each were used for CD4 naive and CD4 memory, two plates were used for CD8 naive, and one plate was used for CD8 memory. Blood TCR repertoires of 5 or 6 healthy adults were deeply sequenced to estimate repertoire size and the extent of clonotype sharing between individuals. To increase sequencing depth and limit assay-specific biases, TCR repertoire library preparation and sequencing were carried out by different laboratories using diverse techniques. Leukapheresis yielded between about 0.9 and 9.5 billion PBMCs per donor. Beyond this particular receptor, the publication reports: Rarefaction of sorted-subset datasets indicated incomplete sequencing despite the large sequencing depth. Pairwise subsampling led to the expectation that sequencing depth would affect the degree of clonotype sharing among donors. Estimated clonotype richness was generally larger for naive than for memory subsets. Clonotypes shared by all four sorted-subset donors showed higher generation probabilities than non-shared clonotypes. Because the study included only a small number of donors, the genetic and exposure-history diversity represented was limited. When several donors were compared, the shared fraction of clonotypes was around 4.6% for naive CD4, roughly 3.3% for naive CD8, 2.3% for memory CD4, and 0.3% to 0.5% for memory CD8. Only blood was sampled, and tissue TCR repertoires likely differ from those in blood.

The donors were healthy, HIV-negative adults who had no recently reported acute infections or vaccinations. Every donor was a Caucasian adult living in Nashville, Tennessee, USA. CD4+ T cells were enriched by magnetic negative selection, after which naive cells were positively selected on CD45RA and the negative fraction was taken as the memory subset. Blood was collected by leukapheresis, and PBMCs were isolated by Ficoll-Histopaque density gradient centrifugation and then cryopreserved in liquid nitrogen vapor phase. Analytical flow cytometry was used to check the purity and quantity of each magnetically sorted T cell population. Each sorted fraction had its genomic DNA isolated and then quantified by UV absorbance on a Nanodrop 2000c. Between the V and J ends, shortened by 3 bases and 7 bases respectively, the junction contains 13 bases. Reading the germline V gene (reference sequence) gives CDR1 GTSNPN and CDR2 SVGIG. From the cysteine through the phenylalanine, the CDR3 covers 13 amino acids. Of the read, only the CDR3 DNA is kept; its 39 bases are in frame from base 1.

The specimen sequenced was memory CD4+ T cells sorted from blood. The cell subset or site label on this specimen signifies: CD45RA-negative fraction. This chain is built from TRBV30 and TRBJ2-1, and possibly TRBD2, on 5 matching bases. The sequence came from a woman younger than 45 in good health. The nucleotide sequence is TGTGCCTGGAGGCGAGCGGACGCGAATGAGCAGTTCTTC. Translated, this is CAWRRADANEQFF.